Shown below are 26 T cell receptor beta chains from a single sample sequenced in a study of T cells in Graves' hyperthyroidism and ophthalmopathy. Amplification of TCR beta CDR3 regions was performed using RNA transcripts as template. Primed by the HTBI set, a first-round RT-PCR was run on the TCR CDR3. TCRdb re-called the multiplex PCR reads with MiXCR, one entry per CDR3 protein. Here the sample spans 500,000 to 750,000 distinct CDR3 sequences, 14% being singletons. Sequenced sample: blood. These receptor sequences come from a woman under 30 with Graves' ophthalmopathy.

This clonotype was counted only a few times. The rearrangement uses TRBV27 and TRBJ2-7, with 9 bases aligning to TRBD2. V shed 2 bases and J 7 bases; nucleotides not matched to a gene: 9. CDR1 MNHEY and CDR2 SMNVEV come from the germline V gene (reference sequence). This CDR3 region has 15 residues. This chain's CDR3 is CASSLTAGGPEEQYF. CDR3 coding DNA: TGTGCCAGCAGTTTAACGGCGGGAGGGCCAGAGGAGCAGTACTTC.

The V and J genes are TRBV6-1 and TRBJ2-1; D is possibly TRBD2 (6 bases). Germline CDR1 MNHNS, CDR2 SASEGT. V dropped 8 bases and J dropped 7 bases, with 12 bases sitting between them. This CDR3 has 12 residues. This CDR3 is CASQAGLNEQFF. DNA for the CDR3: TGTGCCAGCCAAGCGGGTTTAAATGAGCAGTTCTTC.

The chain has TRBV19 and TRBJ1-5; TRBD1 agrees at 9 bases. The CDR3 covers 17 residues. The V segment lost 0 bases and the J segment 5 bases; nucleotides outside the gene matches: 8. Germline CDR1 LNHDA, CDR2 SQIVND (reference sequence). The CDR3 DNA sequence: TGTGCCAGTAGTATAGATCCCGGGACAGGGAGCCATCAGCCCCAGCATTTT. Residues: CASSIDPGTGSHQPQHF.

There are many counts of this clonotype. V and J are TRBV6-1 and TRBJ2-1; D not resolved. Germline CDR1 MNHNS, CDR2 SASEGT. The CDR3 spans 14 residues. The germline V and J ends were trimmed by 5 bases and 3 bases, with 11 bases remaining between them. The CDR3 DNA is TGTGCCAGCAGTTTCCTTCTTAACTACAATGAGCAGTTCTTC. This codes for CASSFLLNYNEQFF.

This clonotype showed up many times. The genes are TRBV29-1 and TRBJ2-7; 8 nucleotides line up with TRBD2. CDR3 length equals 15 residues. Losses at the gene ends were 0 bases for V and 0 bases for J; bases not matched to a gene: 4. Germline V gives CDR1 SQVTM, CDR2 ANQGSEA. CDR3 in amino acids: CSVEDSGGISYEQYF. The DNA of the CDR3 is TGCAGCGTTGAAGATTCGGGAGGGATCTCCTACGAGCAGTACTTC.

A few counts support this clonotype. This chain joins TRBV28 and TRBJ2-7, with D perhaps matching TRBD1 or TRBD2 (5 bases each). Germline V gene lookup returns CDR1 MDHEN and CDR2 SYDVKM. The length of the CDR3 is 15 residues. The V end was cut by 5 bases, the J end by 2 bases, with 16 bases between. This CDR3 is CASSLLGQGAYEQYF. The CDR3 bases are TGTGCCAGCAGTCTCCTCGGGCAGGGAGCCTACGAGCAGTACTTC.

This clonotype occurred many times. The rearrangement uses TRBV11-2 and TRBJ1-2, with D possibly being TRBD1 (5 bases). The V end lost 5 bases, the J end lost 3 bases, and 16 bases lay between the germline ends. Germline V CDR1 and CDR2: SGHAT, FQNNGV. The CDR3 covers 15 residues. The CDR3 DNA is TGTGCCAGCAGCACCTACAGAAGGGGCGACTATGGCTACACCTTC. Amino acids: CASSTYRRGDYGYTF. The full variable domain, in which reference TRBV11-2 and TRBJ1-2 provide the parts outside the CDR3, is EAGVAQSPRYKIIEKRQSVAFWCNPISGHATLYWYQQILGQGPKLLIQFQNNGVVDDSQLPKDRFSAERLKGVDSTLKIQPAKLEDSAVYLCASSTYRRGDYGYTFGSGTRLTVV.

The rearrangement uses TRBV7-9 and TRBJ2-7; a weak D match, TRBD2 (6 bases). V lost 3 bases to trimming and J lost 5 bases, with 14 bases between them. The germline CDR1 and CDR2 sequences are SEHNR and FQNEAQ (reference sequence). This CDR3 is built from 14 residues. The CDR3 nucleotides read TGTGCCAGCAGCTTCGGTGTGGGAGGAAACGAGCAGTACTTC. It encodes CASSFGVGGNEQYF.

The rearrangement joins TRBV6-7 to TRBJ1-6, with TRBD1 matching 7 bases. Being an ORF, TRBV6-7 has a function that is uncertain. J was trimmed by 9 bases and V by 6 bases; bases with no gene match: 20. The CDR3 runs to 18 residues. The CDR3 nucleotides read TGTGCCAGCAGGAAAGAATCCTCCGGGACAGCCTTAGGTTCACCCCTCCACTTT. This encodes CASRKESSGTALGSPLHF.

Ten or more counts support this clonotype. The J gene is TRBJ2-5, the V gene TRBV24-1; 8 bases fit TRBD1. The CDR3 sequence is 13 residues long. Germline V gives CDR1 KGHDR, CDR2 SFDVKD. The ends lost 5 bases at V and 3 bases at J; junction bases unmatched: 1. The CDR3 protein is CATSGGQEETQYF. Here the CDR3 DNA reads TGTGCCACCAGTGGGGGACAGGAAGAGACCCAGTACTTC.

This sequence joins TRBV9 and TRBJ2-1; 7 bases agree with TRBD2. V gave up 4 bases and J gave up 0 bases; unmatched junction bases: 4. The germline CDR1 and CDR2 sequences are SGDLS and YYNGEE. The CDR3 has 15 residues. The CDR3 bases are TGTGCCAGCAGCATACTAGCGACCTCCTACAATGAGCAGTTCTTC. Encoded protein: CASSILATSYNEQFF.

This clonotype was detected ten times or more. The J gene is TRBJ2-7, the V gene TRBV6-1; 7 bases line up with TRBD1. The trim removed 7 bases at V and 7 bases at J, leaving 10 bases unmatched. The CDR3 sequence is 13 residues long. The germline CDR1 and CDR2 sequences are MNHNS and SASEGT. CDR3 in amino acids: CASNALGGSEQYF. CDR3 coding DNA: TGTGCCAGCAACGCACTAGGGGGCTCGGAGCAGTACTTC.

This clonotype was recorded at least ten times. V and J are TRBV14 and TRBJ2-1, with D unresolved. V lost 2 bases and J lost 7, with 12 bases in between. This CDR3 has 14 amino acids. Germline-derived CDR1 and CDR2 are SGHDN and FVKESK. The CDR3 DNA sequence: TGTGCCAGCAGCCAACCTTCTCACTGGAATGAGCAGTTCTTC. Translation gives CASSQPSHWNEQFF.

This clonotype showed up just a few times. The chain has TRBV5-4 and TRBJ2-5, with D possibly TRBD2 on 6 matching bases. With 1 base removed from V and 4 bases from J, the gap between germline ends came to 14 bases. The CDR3 has 15 amino acids. Germline V gives CDR1 SGHNT, CDR2 YYREEE (reference sequence). The CDR3 nucleotides read TGTGCCAGCAGCTTGCGCGGGATGGGGGTAGAGACCCAGTACTTC. As protein: CASSLRGMGVETQYF.

This clonotype was detected many times. The V and J genes are TRBV12-3 or TRBV12-4 and TRBJ2-7; 7 nucleotides match TRBD1. The CDR3 is 12 residues long. V shed 4 bases and J 3 bases; nucleotides not matched to a gene: 0. The CDR3 DNA reads TGTGCCAGCAGTTGGACAGGCTACGAGCAGTACTTC. Its translation is CASSWTGYEQYF.

The chain links TRBV11-3 to TRBJ2-1; 10 nucleotides align to TRBD2. Trimming cost V 0 bases and J 1 base; bases outside gene matches: 9. Per the germline V gene, CDR1 is SGHNT and CDR2 is YENEEA. This CDR3 has 19 amino acids. CDR3 coding DNA: TGTGCCAGCAGCTTAGATAGGGGAGCTAGCGGGAGATCCTACAATGAGCAGTTCTTC. This sequence encodes CASSLDRGASGRSYNEQFF. Full variable domain (remainder filled in from reference TRBV11-3 and TRBJ2-1): EAGVVQSPRYKIIEKKQPVAFWCNPISGHNTLYWYLQNLGQGPELLIRYENEEAVDDSQLPKDRFSAERLKGVDSTLKIQPAELGDSAVYLCASSLDRGASGRSYNEQFFGPGTRLTVL.

This clonotype was counted many times. The V and J genes are TRBV7-8 and TRBJ2-5; tentatively, D is TRBD1 or TRBD2 (6 bases each). Germline CDR1 and CDR2: SGHVS and FQNEAQ. Trimming cost V 3 bases and J 3 bases, with 20 bases left between them. The CDR3 length is 17 residues. Here the CDR3 reads CASSFSLMGGVEETQYF. The CDR3, as DNA: TGTGCCAGCAGCTTCTCTTTAATGGGGGGCGTAGAAGAGACCCAGTACTTC.

The CDR3 reads CSVSLELRERGEAFF. CDR3 nucleotide sequence: TGCAGCGTTTCATTGGAGCTAAGGGAACGAGGGGAAGCTTTCTTT. The gene calls are TRBV29-1 and TRBJ1-1; D unresolved. The CDR3 contains 15 residues. Trimming shortened V by 5 bases and J by 8 bases, and 24 bases separated the two germline ends. Germline assignment: CDR1 SQVTM and CDR2 ANQGSEA. Together with reference TRBV29-1 and TRBJ1-1, the CDR3 gives the full variable domain: SAVISQKPSRDICQRGTSLTIQCQVDSQVTMMFWYRQQPGQSLTLIATANQGSEATYESGFVIDKFPISRPNLTFSTLTVSNMSPEDSSIYLCSVSLELRERGEAFFGQGTRLTVV.

This clonotype was detected many times. The J gene is TRBJ2-2, the V gene TRBV20-1; D unclear. The CDR3 is 11 amino acids. CDR1 DFQATT and CDR2 SNEGSKA come from the germline V gene (reference sequence). Trimming removed 3 bases at V and 7 bases at J, with 6 bases between. The CDR3 here is CSASKGGELFF. DNA for the CDR3: TGCAGTGCTAGCAAGGGCGGGGAGCTGTTTTTT.

This chain links TRBV7-2 with TRBJ2-1; D ambiguous. Germline values: CDR1 SGHTA, CDR2 FQGNSA. Trimming shortened V by 4 bases and J by 10 bases, and 20 bases separated the two germline ends. The CDR3 contains 15 residues. CDR3 in DNA: TGTGCCAGCAGCTGGGCCACCGGGCGAGAAGCCGAGCAGTTCTTC. Protein product: CASSWATGREAEQFF.

The chain carries TRBV7-2 and TRBJ2-4; D unresolved. This CDR3 has 19 residues. The germline CDR1 and CDR2 sequences are SGHTA and FQGNSA. The V end lost 1 base, the J end lost 1 base, and 20 bases lay between the germline ends. The CDR3 nucleotides read TGTGCCAGCAGCTTAGTGGTTGAGGTACCGGCGTCGGCCAAAAACATTCAGTACTTC. Amino acids: CASSLVVEVPASAKNIQYF.

Notes on this clonotype: Because the CDR3 is missing its conserved closing phenylalanine or tryptophan, this is likely a read error. The CDR3 protein is CASRIGTRPQETQYS. The CDR3 nucleotides are TGTGCCAGCAGGATAGGGACCCGACCTCAAGAGACCCAGTACTCC. This sequence joins TRBV12-3 or TRBV12-4 and TRBJ2-5; D may correspond to TRBD1 or TRBD2 (5 bases each). This CDR3 spans 15 amino acids. With 6 bases removed from V and 2 bases from J, the gap between germline ends came to 16 bases.

This clonotype was detected many times. The CDR3 loop reads CASKRDGPNYGYTF. The CDR3 nucleotides read TGTGCCAGCAAACGGGACGGCCCTAACTATGGCTACACCTTC. The V call is TRBV11-2, the J call TRBJ1-2; D is perhaps TRBD1 (5 bases). Trimming stripped 7 bases from V and 0 bases from J, with 12 bases between. The CDR3 is 14 residues long. CDR1 is SGHAT and CDR2 is FQNNGV in the germline V gene.

This clonotype was seen repeatedly, ten times or more. This sequence joins TRBV2 and TRBJ1-6; D is possibly TRBD1 (6 bases). The germline V and J ends were trimmed by 0 bases and 3 bases, with 12 bases remaining between them. The CDR3 has 17 amino acids. Germline V gene lookup returns CDR1 SNHLY and CDR2 FYNNEI. CDR3 loop: CASSEAWGADYNSPLHF. The CDR3 bases are TGTGCCAGCAGTGAAGCTTGGGGGGCCGACTATAATTCACCCCTCCACTTT.

This clonotype has more than one count but fewer than ten. The chain combines TRBV30 with TRBJ2-3; TRBD2 is a possible D gene (5 bases). V lost 5 bases and J 5 bases, leaving 11 bases between the germline ends. Germline assignment: CDR1 GTSNPN and CDR2 SVGIG (reference sequence). The CDR3 contains 12 residues. The CDR3 sequence: CAWGSGKDTQYF. CDR3 DNA sequence: TGTGCCTGGGGTTCCGGGAAAGATACGCAGTATTTT.

This clonotype was counted many times. This chain uses TRBV19 with TRBJ2-7, with 9 bases that match TRBD2. Germline values: CDR1 LNHDA, CDR2 SQIVND (reference sequence). The V segment lost 8 bases and the J segment 3 bases; nucleotides outside the gene matches: 11. The CDR3 loop spans 15 amino acids. CDR3 in amino acids: CASLMRGGFRYEQYF. The DNA of the CDR3 is TGTGCCAGTCTAATGCGGGGGGGATTCCGCTACGAGCAGTACTTC. The full variable domain, in which reference TRBV19 and TRBJ2-7 provide the parts outside the CDR3, is DGGITQSPKYLFRKEGQNVTLSCEQNLNHDAMYWYRQDPGQGLRLIYYSQIVNDFQKGDIAEGYSVSREKKESFPLTVTSAQKNPTAFYLCASLMRGGFRYEQYFGPGTRLTVT.